This T cell receptor (beta chain) originates from a study of T cells in Graves' hyperthyroidism and ophthalmopathy (dated by TCRdb to 2018 to 2020). Study-wide context: Peripheral blood was sampled at the time of initial diagnosis, prior to any treatment. To identify TCR V-J signatures that set the groups apart, the researchers used a discovery cohort of roughly 100 patients, made up of under 45 with Graves' ophthalmopathy and 57 with stable Graves' hyperthyroidism. Prospective prediction of ophthalmopathy was tested in an independent validation cohort consisting of 18 to 20 hyperthyroidism patients and around 16 patients who later progressed to ophthalmopathy. For training and testing, the approximately 92 patients in the discovery cohort were randomly divided in a 7:3 ratio. In more than five Graves' hyperthyroidism patients, the study also compared T-cell repertoires from thyroid tissue with T-cell repertoires from blood. Following sampling, methimazole starting at 30 mg daily was given to hyperthyroidism patients, and high-dose intravenous methylprednisolone was given to ophthalmopathy patients. The paper reports TCR Vbeta CDR3 sequencing of some 140 peripheral blood samples: around 45 ophthalmopathy, fewer than 85 hyperthyroidism and around 17 progressor patients. What the study reported, not specific to this receptor: In validation, progression to ophthalmopathy was predicted by the model with nearly 71% sensitivity and 72.22% specificity, a median of 6.5 months before onset. Most expanded thyroid clonotypes (frequency above 0.001) were also found in blood, which suggests that blood repertoires may mirror thyroid immune responses. Sample size was not statistically predetermined, and investigators were not blinded to group allocation. In cross-validation, a model built on a 13 V-J signature told ophthalmopathy apart from stable hyperthyroidism with less than 90% sensitivity and around 84% specificity, and in testing the same model reached 80%/75%.

Stable Graves' hyperthyroidism was defined as no progression to ophthalmopathy during 18 months of follow-up. The hyperthyroidism patients were between 18 and 65 years old and newly diagnosed, with a disease duration of less than 2 months. Any patient with an uncontrolled infection, another autoimmune disease, pregnancy or lactation was excluded. Diagnoses relied on clinical symptoms, serum thyroxine and TRAb, thyroid ultrasound and orbital computed tomography. PBMCs were isolated from 7.5 to 10 ml of fresh peripheral blood by Ficoll-Paque density gradient centrifugation. Total RNA was extracted using Trizol reagent, and RNA quality was assessed on an Agilent 2100 Bioanalyzer. The CDR3 holds 19 amino acids from the cysteine to the phenylalanine. Just CDR3 DNA is preserved here, 57 bases in frame from base 1. The germline V and J ends show losses of 4 bases and 1 base respectively, and no gene match explains 17 bases of the junction. As encoded in the germline V gene, CDR1 is MDHEN while CDR2 is SYDVKM.

This clonotype showed up many times. Its specific antigen is unknown. No base qualities exist here, and no much larger clone lies one base off it. TCR beta CDR3 regions were amplified from RNA transcripts. For the first round of RT-PCR on the TCR CDR3, the HTBI primer set was used together with the Qiagen OneStep RT-PCR kit. Libraries were constructed in a second round of multiplex PCR, after which size selection and purification were performed. Sequencing of the libraries was done on an Illumina HiSeq2000 using paired-end 100 bp reads. The authors' pipeline ran thus. SOAPnuke was used to process the raw data, throwing out any read that contained adapters or uncalled bases, had a mean Phred below 15, or lacked an exact constant-primer or identifier match. COPE v1.2.5 was used to merge high-quality paired reads, and clonotypes were defined as unique nucleotide sequences. Clonotypes were aligned to IMGT TRBV, TRBD and TRBJ reference segments using MiTCR v1.1. The analysis was restricted to V-J combinations with a frequency above 0.0001, which together covered 99.2% of the repertoires. A TCS score was defined as the ratio of F50 (clonal expansion) to E x V (chaos), with BLOSUM62-based TCRdist applied between CDR3 peptides within each V-J. Welch's t-statistics and random forest reduced some 510 V-J features to roughly 13, which were used in a naive Bayes classifier (R e1071). The public reads were reanalyzed by TCRdb: fastp trimming at Q25, MiXCR alignment, in-frame beta chains only. Each CDR3 protein gets just one entry, which takes the most common genes and DNA from the rows behind it. The V and J calls, along with clone size, are taken from TCRdb and not from the paper's own processing. The sample records fewer than 900,000 distinct CDR3 sequences, about 16% of which are singletons. 8.4% of the sample goes to the ten largest clones.

The sequence joins TRBV28 to TRBJ1-1, with TRBD1 identical over 8 junction bases. The specimen sequenced was blood. The TCR comes from a man younger than 35 with Graves' hyperthyroidism. The bases read TGTGCCAGCAGTTCAACTTTTATGCGACAGGGGCGAGGGAACACTGAAGCTTTCTTT. Translation gives CASSSTFMRQGRGNTEAFF. With the rest looked up from the reference TRBV28 and TRBJ1-1 genes rather than sequenced, the full variable domain is DVKVTQSSRYLVKRTGEKVFLECVQDMDHENMFWYRQDPGLGLRLIYFSYDVKMKEKGDIPEGYSVSREKKERFSLILESASTNQTSMYLCASSSTFMRQGRGNTEAFFGQGTRLTVV.